The present T cell receptor beta chain was sequenced within a study of T cell clonality in common variable immunodeficiency. Control and CVID samples contributed equal amounts of genomic DNA. Assay: immunoSEQ multiplex PCR; the TCRdb copy retains only in-frame clones and omits some. The sample contains 25,000 to 35,000 clones, none occurring once; approximately 4% lies in the top ten. This clone was detected many times. The read terminates 3 residues ahead of where the CDR3 ends, so the germline J gene completes it. Germline V gene data show CDR1 as DFQATT and CDR2 as SNEGSKA (reference sequence). Trimming took off 3 bases at V and 6 bases at J, with 11 bases between the two ends. This CDR3 contains 12 residues.

This clonotype originated in a person aged 18 to 69 in good health. V is TRBV20-1 and J is TRBJ1-2; D perhaps matches TRBD1 (5 bases). What was sequenced was peripheral blood mononuclear cells. The covered CDR3 bases are TGCAGTGCTAGTAGGGGCCAGGATGGC. It codes for CSASRGQDG. The whole CDR3 is CSASRGQDGYTF.